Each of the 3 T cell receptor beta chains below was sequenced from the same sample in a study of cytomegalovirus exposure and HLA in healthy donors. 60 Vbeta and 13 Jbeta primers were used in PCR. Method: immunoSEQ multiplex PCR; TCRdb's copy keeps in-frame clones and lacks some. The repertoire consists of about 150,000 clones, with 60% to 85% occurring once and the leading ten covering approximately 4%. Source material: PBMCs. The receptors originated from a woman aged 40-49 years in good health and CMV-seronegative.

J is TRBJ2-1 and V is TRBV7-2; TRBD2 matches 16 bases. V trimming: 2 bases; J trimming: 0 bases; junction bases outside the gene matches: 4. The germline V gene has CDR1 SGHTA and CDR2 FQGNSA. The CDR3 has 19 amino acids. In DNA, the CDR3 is TGTGCCAGCAGCTTAAGAGGGACTAGCGGGAGGGCCTCCTACAATGAGCAGTTCTTC. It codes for CASSLRGTSGRASYNEQFF. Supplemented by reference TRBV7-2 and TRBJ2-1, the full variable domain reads GAGVSQSPSNKVTEKGKDVELRCDPISGHTALYWYRQSLGQGLEFLIYFQGNSAPDKSGLPSDRFSAERTGGSVSTLTIQRTQQEDSAVYLCASSLRGTSGRASYNEQFFGPGTRLTVL.

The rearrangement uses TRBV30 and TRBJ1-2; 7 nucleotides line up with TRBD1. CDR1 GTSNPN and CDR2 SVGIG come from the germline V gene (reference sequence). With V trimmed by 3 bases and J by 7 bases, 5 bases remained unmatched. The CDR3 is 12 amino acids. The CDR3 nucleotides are TGTGCCTGGAGCCGGGACAGTTCTGGCTACACCTTC. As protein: CAWSRDSSGYTF.

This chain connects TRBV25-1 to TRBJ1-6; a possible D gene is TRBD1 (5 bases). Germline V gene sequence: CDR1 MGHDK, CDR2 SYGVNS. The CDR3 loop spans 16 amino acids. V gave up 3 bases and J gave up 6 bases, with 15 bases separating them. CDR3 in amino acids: CASSDLAAGLNSPLHF. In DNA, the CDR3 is TGTGCCAGCAGTGACCTGGCGGCAGGGCTTAATTCACCCCTCCACTTT.